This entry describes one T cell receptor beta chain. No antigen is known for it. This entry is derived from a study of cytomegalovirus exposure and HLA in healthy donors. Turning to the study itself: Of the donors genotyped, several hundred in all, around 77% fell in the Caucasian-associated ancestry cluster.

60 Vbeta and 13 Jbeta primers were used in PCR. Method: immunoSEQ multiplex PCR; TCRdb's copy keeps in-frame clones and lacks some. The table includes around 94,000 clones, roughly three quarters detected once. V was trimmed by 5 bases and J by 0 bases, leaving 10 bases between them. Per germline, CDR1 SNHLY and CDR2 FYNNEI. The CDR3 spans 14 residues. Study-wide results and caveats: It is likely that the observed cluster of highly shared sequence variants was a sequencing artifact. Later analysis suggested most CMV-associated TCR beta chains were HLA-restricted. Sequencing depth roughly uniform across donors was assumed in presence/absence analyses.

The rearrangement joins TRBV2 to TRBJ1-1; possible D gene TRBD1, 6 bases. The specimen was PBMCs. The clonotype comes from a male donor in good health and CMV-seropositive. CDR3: CASSYRALNTEAFF. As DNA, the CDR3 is TGTGCCAGCAGTTACAGGGCCCTGAACACTGAAGCTTTCTTT. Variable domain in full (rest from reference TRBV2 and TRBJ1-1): EPEVTQTPSHQVTQMGQEVILRCVPISNHLYFYWYRQILGQKVEFLVSFYNNEISEKSEIFDDQFSVERPDGSNFTLKIRSTKLEDSAMYFCASSYRALNTEAFFGQGTRLTVV.